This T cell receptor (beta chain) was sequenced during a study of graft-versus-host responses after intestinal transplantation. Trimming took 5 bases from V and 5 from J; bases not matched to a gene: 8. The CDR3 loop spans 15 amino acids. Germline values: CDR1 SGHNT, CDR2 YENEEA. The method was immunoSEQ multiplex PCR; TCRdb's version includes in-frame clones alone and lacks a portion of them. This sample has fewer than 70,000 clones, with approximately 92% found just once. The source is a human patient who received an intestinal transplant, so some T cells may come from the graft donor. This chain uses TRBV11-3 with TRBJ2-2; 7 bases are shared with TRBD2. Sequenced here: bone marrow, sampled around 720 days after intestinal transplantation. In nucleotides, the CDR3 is TGTGCCAGCAGCACTCCTTGGGGGGGGACCGGGGAGCTGTTTTTT. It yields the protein CASSTPWGGTGELFF. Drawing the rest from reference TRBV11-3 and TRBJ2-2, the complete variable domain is EAGVVQSPRYKIIEKKQPVAFWCNPISGHNTLYWYLQNLGQGPELLIRYENEEAVDDSQLPKDRFSAERLKGVDSTLKIQPAELGDSAVYLCASSTPWGGTGELFFGEGSRLTVL.